Presented here are 30 T cell receptor beta chains from one specimen sequenced in a study of cytomegalovirus exposure and HLA in healthy donors. The PCR ran on 60 Vbeta and 13 Jbeta primers. Sequencing was performed with immunoSEQ multiplex PCR; in TCRdb, only in-frame clones are kept and a portion is missing. The repertoire holds approximately 160,000 clones, around 79% seen once, with around 6.1% in the top ten. Input material: PBMCs. These receptors came from a man aged 30 to 45 in good health and CMV-seropositive.

This chain connects TRBV5-1 to TRBJ2-5; TRBD1 matches at 10 bases. This CDR3 has 15 amino acids. Germline CDR1 is SGHRS and CDR2 is YFSETQ. Trimming at V came to 4 bases and at J to 4 bases, leaving 7 bases not matched to a gene. The CDR3 bases are TGCGCCAGCAGCCCCCGACAGGGGGCTGGAGAGACCCAGTACTTC. Protein sequence: CASSPRQGAGETQYF.

The chain uses TRBV9 and TRBJ2-4; 8 nucleotides line up with TRBD2. This CDR3 spans 15 amino acids. Trimming removed 4 bases from V and 5 bases from J; junction bases left unmatched: 8. Germline-derived CDR1 and CDR2 are SGDLS and YYNGEE. CDR3 sequence (DNA): TGTGCCAGCAGCCTTGGAAACGGGGGGGAAAACATTCAGTACTTC. Its translation is CASSLGNGGENIQYF.

The rearrangement joins TRBV11-2 to TRBJ1-1; maybe TRBD1 (6 bases). Germline V lookup: CDR1 SGHAT, CDR2 FQNNGV. The CDR3 has 15 residues. The V and J ends lost 5 bases and 6 bases respectively, with 19 bases between them. CDR3 bases: TGTGCCAGCAGCCGCTTAACAGGGAGATGGCCTGAAGCTTTCTTT. Translated: CASSRLTGRWPEAFF.

This clone came up once. This chain uses TRBV4-1 with TRBJ1-2; 9 bases match TRBD1. The J segment lost 7 bases and the V segment lost 2 bases, leaving 26 bases of the junction unmatched. Germline assignment: CDR1 MGHRA and CDR2 YSYEKL. This CDR3 spans 21 amino acids. This CDR3 reads CASSQHFLPPGQGGSLSGYTF. In nucleotides, the CDR3 is TGCGCCAGCAGCCAACACTTCTTACCGCCGGGACAGGGAGGTTCTTTGAGTGGCTACACCTTC.

The V gene is TRBV25-1, the J gene TRBJ2-1; D uncertain. V was cut by 5 bases and J by 4 bases, with 9 bases left in between. Germline V CDR1 and CDR2: MGHDK, SYGVNS. CDR3 length equals 13 residues. The CDR3 nucleotides are TGTGCCAGCAGTAGACCAGCGTACAATGAGCAGTTCTTC. It translates to CASSRPAYNEQFF.

The chain employs TRBV7-2 and TRBJ1-1; D is perhaps TRBD1 (6 bases). V was clipped by 4 bases and J by 3 bases, with 12 bases between them. There are 14 residues in the CDR3. The V gene's germline CDR1 is SGHTA and CDR2 FQGNSA. In nucleotides, the CDR3 is TGTGCCAGCAGCTCACAAACAGGGCACACTGAAGCTTTCTTT. Translated: CASSSQTGHTEAFF.

This chain links TRBV5-5 with TRBJ1-1, with TRBD1 identical over 7 bases. Trimming cost V 5 bases and J 4 bases; bases outside gene matches: 14. CDR3 length: 16 amino acids. The germline CDR1 and CDR2 sequences are SGHKS and YYEKEE (reference sequence). The chain's CDR3 is CASSSPLTGRITEAFF. CDR3 DNA sequence: TGTGCCAGCAGTTCCCCCCTGACAGGGAGGATCACTGAAGCTTTCTTT. The full variable domain, completed using reference TRBV5-5 and TRBJ1-1, is DAGVTQSPTHLIKTRGQQVTLRCSPISGHKSVSWYQQVLGQGPQFIFQYYEKEERGRGNFPDRFSARQFPNYSSELNVNALLLGDSALYLCASSSPLTGRITEAFFGQGTRLTVV.

The genes are TRBV7-2 and TRBJ1-4; TRBD1 might be the D (6 bases). In germline, CDR1 is SGHTA, CDR2 FQGNSA. The CDR3 consists of 14 residues. V was cut by 3 bases and J by 5 bases, with 10 bases left in between. The DNA of the CDR3 is TGTGCCAGCAGCTTGGGGGCCTTAAATGAAAAACTGTTTTTT. This codes for CASSLGALNEKLFF.

The rearrangement links TRBV10-2 to TRBJ2-7, with D possibly matching TRBD2 (7 bases). CDR1 WSHSY and CDR2 SAAADI come from the germline V gene. The CDR3 length is 15 residues. V was clipped by 7 bases and J by 4 bases, with 20 bases between them. The CDR3 sequence: CASTLDRGAQYEQYF. As DNA, the CDR3 is TGCGCCAGCACCCTCGATCGGGGGGCTCAATACGAGCAGTACTTC.

The chain joins TRBV27 to TRBJ2-1; TRBD1 aligns across 7 bases. The CDR3 has 14 amino acids. Trimming took 2 bases from V and 6 from J; bases not matched to a gene: 4. CDR1 is MNHEY and CDR2 is SMNVEV in the germline V gene (reference sequence). Here the CDR3 reads CASSLRDSSNEQFF. The CDR3 DNA follows: TGTGCCAGCAGTTTAAGGGACAGTTCCAATGAGCAGTTCTTC.

The rearrangement uses TRBV11-2 and TRBJ2-7; TRBD2 aligns across 11 bases. The V and J ends lost 1 base and 3 bases, in that order; junction bases with no gene match: 8. The CDR3 has 17 amino acids. From germline, CDR1 is SGHAT and CDR2 FQNNGV. CDR3 DNA: TGTGCCAGCAGCTTAGGCCAGGGACTAGCGGTGCTCTACGAGCAGTACTTC. This translates into CASSLGQGLAVLYEQYF.

CDR3 residues: CASSLWTALNTGELFF. CDR3 DNA sequence: TGTGCCAGCAGCTTATGGACAGCCTTAAACACCGGGGAGCTGTTTTTT. This chain uses TRBV7-9 with TRBJ2-2, with D possibly matching TRBD1 (6 bases). The V and J ends lost 2 bases and 2 bases respectively, with 12 bases between them. The CDR3 totals 16 residues. Per germline, CDR1 SEHNR and CDR2 FQNEAQ (reference sequence).

The gene calls are TRBV9 and TRBJ1-2; no clear D gene. Trimming removed 0 bases at V and 5 bases at J, with 11 bases between. CDR3 length equals 14 residues. Looked up from germline, CDR1 is SGDLS and CDR2 is YYNGEE. CDR3 sequence (DNA): TGTGCCAGCAGCGTAGATGGCAGGTCTTATGGCTACACCTTC. It specifies CASSVDGRSYGYTF.

This chain links TRBV5-6 with TRBJ1-4; maybe TRBD1 (6 bases). The CDR3 consists of 18 residues. The germline V and J ends were trimmed by 4 bases and 7 bases, with 26 bases remaining between them. CDR1 SGHDT and CDR2 YYEEEE come from the germline V gene. The DNA of the CDR3 is TGTGCCAGCAGCAGCGGGGACAAACTCGGAAGGATCGGTGAAAAACTGTTTTTT. Its translation is CASSSGDKLGRIGEKLFF.

This chain uses TRBV7-9 with TRBJ1-2; TRBD1 is a possible D gene (5 bases). From germline, CDR1 is SEHNR and CDR2 FQNEAQ (reference sequence). The CDR3 runs to 17 residues. Trimming took 1 base from V and 0 from J, leaving 15 bases between them. CDR3 bases: TGTGCCAGCAGCTTAGAAGGGTGGCAGGGCACTAACTATGGCTACACCTTC. It yields the protein CASSLEGWQGTNYGYTF.

V is TRBV5-6 and J is TRBJ2-2; D perhaps matches TRBD2 (6 bases). Germline CDR1 and CDR2: SGHDT and YYEEEE. Trimming left V 1 base short and J 6 bases short, with 10 bases between. This CDR3 spans 14 amino acids. DNA for the CDR3: TGTGCCAGCAGCTTGTCTGGGGAGGCCGGGGAGCTGTTTTTT. Residues: CASSLSGEAGELFF.

The genes are TRBV28 and TRBJ2-5; TRBD2 matches 7 bases. Trimming removed 2 bases from V and 4 bases from J; junction bases left unmatched: 7. Germline V lookup: CDR1 MDHEN, CDR2 SYDVKM. The CDR3 has 15 amino acids. Here the CDR3 DNA reads TGTGCCAGCAGTTTAGCGGGACTAAAATCAGAGACCCAGTACTTC. Translating gives CASSLAGLKSETQYF.

The chain joins TRBV6-5 to TRBJ2-3; TRBD2 is a possible D gene (6 bases). V was shortened by 2 bases and J by 1 base, with 10 bases between the two germline ends. Germline CDR1 MNHEY, CDR2 SVGAGI. The CDR3 has 15 amino acids. The CDR3 DNA reads TGTGCCAGCAGTTACGGGGCTAGCGGCACAGATACGCAGTATTTT. Encoded protein: CASSYGASGTDTQYF.

The V and J genes are TRBV18 and TRBJ2-4, with 13 bases fitting TRBD2. The CDR3 extends over 16 amino acids. Germline CDR1 is KGHSH and CDR2 is LQKENI. The ends lost 4 bases at V and 6 bases at J; junction bases unmatched: 6. CDR3 nucleotides: TGTGCCAGCTCACTCCTGACTAGCGGGGGGTTAAACATTCAGTACTTC. Encoded protein: CASSLLTSGGLNIQYF.

V is TRBV11-2 and J is TRBJ2-3; TRBD2 aligns across 7 bases. Germline CDR1 is SGHAT and CDR2 is FQNNGV. This CDR3 contains 13 residues. Trimming cost V 5 bases and J 2 bases; bases outside gene matches: 1. The CDR3 coding sequence is TGTGCCAGCAGCGGGGACTACACAGATACGCAGTATTTT. Translated, it gives CASSGDYTDTQYF.

The rearrangement uses TRBV5-1 and TRBJ2-7; 8 bases match TRBD1. Germline V CDR1 and CDR2: SGHRS, YFSETQ. J gave up 1 base and V 3 bases, and 6 bases lay outside the gene matches. The CDR3 covers 15 residues. The CDR3 loop is CASSSDRGTSYEQYF. CDR3 nucleotide sequence: TGCGCCAGCAGCTCCGACAGGGGCACATCCTACGAGCAGTACTTC.

V gene TRBV29-1 combines with J gene TRBJ1-1; tentatively, D is TRBD1 (5 bases). The germline CDR1 and CDR2 sequences are SQVTM and ANQGSEA. The CDR3 has 11 amino acids. V was trimmed by 4 bases and J by 6 bases, leaving 9 bases between them. The CDR3 DNA sequence: TGCAGCGTTGCAGGGATTTCTGAAGCTTTCTTT. It yields the protein CSVAGISEAFF.

This chain links TRBV4-1 with TRBJ2-1; 8 nucleotides align to TRBD1. Germline CDR1 is MGHRA and CDR2 is YSYEKL. The CDR3 is made up of 18 amino acids. V was pared by 0 bases and J by 2 bases, with 9 bases of the junction left unmatched. This chain's CDR3 is CASSQEIGRGRPYNEQFF. CDR3 coding DNA: TGCGCCAGCAGCCAAGAGATCGGCAGGGGGCGTCCCTACAATGAGCAGTTCTTC.

This clone came up once. The V gene is TRBV4-3, the J gene TRBJ2-1, with 7 bases matching TRBD2. V dropped 1 base and J dropped 5; count of bases not matched to a gene: 11. Per the germline V gene, CDR1 is LGHNA and CDR2 is YSLEER. The CDR3 covers 17 residues. The CDR3, as DNA: TGCGCCAGCAGCCAAGTCCCCCCCGCGGGGGAAAACAATGAGCAGTTCTTC. Encoded protein: CASSQVPPAGENNEQFF.

The J gene is TRBJ2-5, the V gene TRBV2; 10 bases align to TRBD2. This CDR3 has 15 residues. Germline V CDR1 and CDR2: SNHLY, FYNNEI. The V gene end was trimmed by 7 bases and the J gene end by 2 bases; junction bases not matched to a gene: 7. The CDR3 nucleotides read TGTGCCAGCATGAAGGAGCGGGGGGGTCAAGAGACCCAGTACTTC. Amino acid sequence: CASMKERGGQETQYF.

V and J are TRBV5-1 and TRBJ1-4, with 7 positions matching TRBD1. The ends lost 7 bases at V and 4 bases at J; junction bases unmatched: 7. The CDR3 runs 14 residues. Germline V CDR1 and CDR2: SGHRS, YFSETQ. The DNA for the CDR3 is TGCGCCAGCCGACGGGACAGTAATAATGAAAAACTGTTTTTT. It yields the protein CASRRDSNNEKLFF.

In this sample, this clone turned up a few times. The V gene is TRBV14, the J gene TRBJ2-3; D is unclear. V lost 4 bases, J lost 6 bases, and 14 bases lay in between. Germline lookup yields CDR1 SGHDN and CDR2 FVKESK. CDR3 length equals 14 residues. The CDR3 DNA follows: TGTGCCAGCAGCCGCCAAGTATTAGCTGATACGCAGTATTTT. Translating gives CASSRQVLADTQYF.

V and J are TRBV30 and TRBJ1-2; D may be TRBD1 (5 bases). Germline CDR1 GTSNPN, CDR2 SVGIG (reference sequence). CDR3 length: 11 residues. Trimming cost V 3 bases and J 8 bases, with 10 bases left between them. CDR3 residues: CAWRGLGGYTF. Written as DNA, the CDR3 is TGTGCCTGGAGGGGGCTAGGCGGCTACACCTTC.

This clone has only a few counts. The J gene is TRBJ1-6, the V gene TRBV30; perhaps TRBD1 as D (5 bases). Germline V gene lookup returns CDR1 GTSNPN and CDR2 SVGIG (reference sequence). V was trimmed by 4 bases and J by 7 bases, leaving 14 bases between them. The CDR3 loop spans 14 amino acids. CDR3 DNA: TGTGCCTGGATCAAAGGATGGGGCAATTCACCCCTCCACTTT. Encoded protein: CAWIKGWGNSPLHF.

The chain recombines TRBV5-1 with TRBJ2-7; maybe TRBD1 (5 bases). V shed 1 base and J shed 2 bases, with 10 bases lying between them. Germline CDR1 is SGHRS and CDR2 is YFSETQ. This CDR3 contains 14 residues. CDR3: CASSLRGITYEQYF. The DNA for the CDR3 is TGCGCCAGCAGCTTGAGGGGAATAACCTACGAGCAGTACTTC.